Listed below are T cell receptor beta chains from one sample, sequenced in a study of cytomegalovirus exposure and HLA in healthy donors. Clones were sequenced by immunoSEQ multiplex PCR, and TCRdb holds only the in-frame ones, with some missing. The sample carries about 140,000 clones, 65% to 80% recorded once. Sequencing was performed on PBMCs. These TCRs come from a woman younger than 45 in good health and CMV-seronegative. The CDR3 runs from the conserved cysteine through the conserved F or W. The D gene is left open where the match is weak. Rows may omit the clone size; those that give it use once, few, many or a size class.

J gene | V gene | CDR3 length | clone size | D gene | CDR3 DNA | CDR3 protein
TRBJ1-1 | TRBV25-1 | 15 | . | TRBD1 | TGTGCCAGCAAGACAGGGCTTGGACCATACACTGAAGCTTTCTTT | CASKTGLGPYTEAFF
TRBJ1-1 | TRBV28 | 10 | . | . | TGTGCCAGCACCTCCACTGAAGCTTTCTTT | CASTSTEAFF
TRBJ2-1 | TRBV29-1 | 16 | . | TRBD2 | TGCAGCGTTCCGGGACTAGCGGGGGTTCGAGACAATGAGCAGTTCTTC | CSVPGLAGVRDNEQFF
TRBJ2-1 | TRBV28 | 14 | few | . | TGTGCCAGCAAATCTGGAGGGTCCTACAATGAGCAGTTCTTC | CASKSGGSYNEQFF
TRBJ2-2 | TRBV7-2 | 15 | . | . | TGTGCCAGCAGCTTAGTTTTCGGTAACACCGGGGAGCTGTTTTTT | CASSLVFGNTGELFF
TRBJ2-3 | TRBV6-1 | 15 | few | TRBD2 | TGTGCCAGCAGTGAAGGACTAGCGGGGGGAGATACGCAGTATTTT | CASSEGLAGGDTQYF
TRBJ1-5 | TRBV7-8 | 16 | . | . | TGTGCCAGCACCCCCGAGAGAAGTAGAAGCAATCAGCCCCAGCATTTT | CASTPERSRSNQPQHF
TRBJ1-4 | TRBV4-2 | 15 | . | TRBD1 | TGTGCCAGCAGCCAAGGGACAGGGGGAAATGAAAAACTGTTTTTT | CASSQGTGGNEKLFF
TRBJ1-2 | TRBV6-1 | 13 | few | . | TGTGCCAGCAGTGGGCAGGGGCGCTATGGCTACACCTTC | CASSGQGRYGYTF
TRBJ1-6 | TRBV9 | 17 | few | TRBD1 | TGTGCCAGCAGCGTAGCTTTGGTGGGACAGGGAAATTCACCCCTCCACTTT | CASSVALVGQGNSPLHF
TRBJ1-6 | TRBV27 | 14 | . | TRBD1 | TGTGCCAGCAGCCCGGAAGGGGGCGATTCACCCCTCCACTTT | CASSPEGGDSPLHF
TRBJ2-5 | TRBV10-3 | 16 | . | TRBD1 | TGTGCCATCAGTGAACCTGGACAGGGCTTAAGGGAGACCCAGTACTTC | CAISEPGQGLRETQYF
TRBJ1-5 | TRBV29-1 | 15 | few | . | TGCAGCGTTGAGGAGGGTTTAGTTAGCAATCAGCCCCAGCATTTT | CSVEEGLVSNQPQHF
TRBJ2-1 | TRBV7-9 | 14 | once | . | TGTGCCAGCAGCTGGACAGGGAGGGGGCGGGACCAGTTCTTC | CASSWTGRGRDQFF
TRBJ1-4 | TRBV5-1 | 16 | . | . | TGCGCCAGCAGCTTGCTCGGGGGGGCAACTAATGAAAAACTGTTTTTT | CASSLLGGATNEKLFF
TRBJ1-2 | TRBV11-2 | 14 | . | . | TGTGCCAGCAGCTTTACCGGGAGAGGGTATGGCTACACCTTC | CASSFTGRGYGYTF
TRBJ1-2 | TRBV9 | 15 | . | TRBD1 | TGTGCCAGCAGCCCCCGAGGACAGGACCTCTATGGCTACACCTTC | CASSPRGQDLYGYTF
TRBJ2-2 | TRBV10-2 | 14 | . | TRBD2 | TGCGCCAGCAGTTTTGCGGGAGGAACCGGGGAGCTGTTTTTT | CASSFAGGTGELFF
TRBJ2-5 | TRBV19 | 14 | . | TRBD2 | TGTGCCAGTAAACGAAGCGGGGGTAAAGAGACCCAGTACTTC | CASKRSGGKETQYF
TRBJ2-3 | TRBV4-2 | 14 | . | TRBD1 | TGTGCCAGCAGCCAGGACAGGGAATCAGATACGCAGTATTTT | CASSQDRESDTQYF
TRBJ2-1 | TRBV2 | 15 | . | TRBD1 | TGTGCCAGCACCCGGACCGGGACAGGGGGTTGTGAGCAGTTCTTC | CASTRTGTGGCEQFF
TRBJ1-5 | TRBV6-5 | 14 | few | . | TGTGCCAGCACCCTGCGTCCACGGGGGCAGCCCCAGCATTTT | CASTLRPRGQPQHF
TRBJ2-1 | TRBV29-1 | 14 | few | TRBD2 | TGCAGCGTTGGGGCGGGGGGGCGCGGGAATGAGCAGTTCTTC | CSVGAGGRGNEQFF
TRBJ1-2 | TRBV5-6 | 14 | . | TRBD1 | TGTGCCAGCAGCAAATGGGACAGGGAGGATAGCTACACCTTC | CASSKWDREDSYTF
TRBJ1-1 | TRBV19 | 13 | few | . | TGTGCCACTACGGGTGACCAAAGGACTGAAGCTTTCTTT | CATTGDQRTEAFF
TRBJ1-5 | TRBV19 | 13 | many | TRBD1 | TGTGCCAGTCGGGACAGGAACAATCAGCCCCAGCATTTT | CASRDRNNQPQHF
TRBJ1-2 | TRBV10-3 | 16 | . | . | TGTGCCATCAGTGCCGGAGGGCCCCGAAAGAACTATGGCTACACCTTC | CAISAGGPRKNYGYTF
TRBJ1-1 | TRBV6-1 | 14 | . | . | TGTGCCAGCAGTGACCGGGGGGGGAACACTGAAGCTTTCTTT | CASSDRGGNTEAFF
TRBJ2-7 | TRBV30 | 13 | . | . | TGTGCCTGGAGTGTGGGGGCCCAGTACGAGCAGTACTTC | CAWSVGAQYEQYF
TRBJ1-3 | TRBV6-1 | 19 | . | TRBD1 | TGTGCCAGCAGTGAGTTAGGGGGCGGGACGGCGGACTCTGGAAACACCATATATTTT | CASSELGGGTADSGNTIYF
TRBJ2-5 | TRBV15 | 19 | . | TRBD2 | TGTGCCACCAGCAGAGATTACCCCCTCGGACTAGCGGGCCAAGAGACCCAGTACTTC | CATSRDYPLGLAGQETQYF
TRBJ2-7 | TRBV5-4 | 13 | . | . | TGTGCCAGCAGCCGGGACAAGGGCTACGAGCAGTACTTC | CASSRDKGYEQYF
TRBJ2-3 | TRBV27 | 15 | . | . | TGTGCCAGCAGCCGTAGCCTTCGCAGCACAGATACGCAGTATTTT | CASSRSLRSTDTQYF
TRBJ1-1 | TRBV29-1 | 10 | few | . | TGCAGCGTTGAAAGGGGGGAAGCTTTCTTT | CSVERGEAFF
TRBJ1-1 | TRBV9 | 18 | few | TRBD1 | TGTGCCAGCAGCCCCTACAGACCGGGACAGACATTGAACACTGAAGCTTTCTTT | CASSPYRPGQTLNTEAFF
TRBJ1-1 | TRBV9 | 14 | . | . | TGTGCCAGCAGCCCAGCGGGGCAGAACACTGAAGCTTTCTTT | CASSPAGQNTEAFF
TRBJ2-1 | TRBV6-5 | 16 | . | TRBD1 | TGTGCCAGCAGTTACTCGGGGACAGGGCCCTACAATGAGCAGTTCTTC | CASSYSGTGPYNEQFF
TRBJ2-1 | TRBV7-8 | 16 | . | TRBD1 | TGTGCCAGCAGCTTATTCCCCCAGGGGGCCTACAATGAGCAGTTCTTC | CASSLFPQGAYNEQFF
TRBJ1-2 | TRBV10-3 | 14 | . | . | TGTGCCATCAGTGACATGGAGGGCTTCGTTGGCTACACCTTC | CAISDMEGFVGYTF
TRBJ2-1 | TRBV18 | 15 | . | TRBD1 | TGTGCCAGCTCCCCTCCGGGACAGAACTACAATGAGCAGTTCTTC | CASSPPGQNYNEQFF
TRBJ2-2 | TRBV28 | 15 | . | TRBD1 | TGTGCCAGCAGTACGACAGGGCGCGGGACCGGGGAGCTGTTTTTT | CASSTTGRGTGELFF
TRBJ2-1 | TRBV7-8 | 15 | . | . | TGTGCCAGCAGCTTAGGGGGGGGCGCCTACAATGAGCAGTTCTTC | CASSLGGGAYNEQFF
TRBJ2-7 | TRBV4-1 | 20 | . | TRBD1 | TGCGCCAGCAGCCGCCACATTTATTTCGGAAGTTGGGACAGGGTTGATGAGCAGTACTTC | CASSRHIYFGSWDRVDEQYF
TRBJ1-2 | TRBV19 | 16 | once | . | TGTGCCAGTAGTAGAAGTCGGGGGTGGAGGGACTATGGCTACACCTTC | CASSRSRGWRDYGYTF
TRBJ2-1 | TRBV5-4 | 16 | . | . | TGTGCCAGCAGCCCGGAGGACAGCAACTCCTACAATGAGCAGTTCTTC | CASSPEDSNSYNEQFF
TRBJ1-2 | TRBV7-9 | 15 | . | . | TGTGCCAGCAGCCTATTCGAGGATGTTTTTTATGGCTACACCTTC | CASSLFEDVFYGYTF
TRBJ1-6 | TRBV19 | 16 | . | . | TGTGCCAGTACCTCGGCGCAGGGCTCTCGGGATTCACCCCTCCACTTT | CASTSAQGSRDSPLHF
TRBJ2-1 | TRBV27 | 16 | . | . | TGTGCCAGCAGTTTATCGTTTGCAGGGAGGATAAGTGAGCAGTTCTTC | CASSLSFAGRISEQFF
TRBJ2-5 | TRBV6-1 | 12 | . | TRBD2 | TGTGCCAGCTGCGGACTAGCGGGGGCCCCGAACTTC | CASCGLAGAPNF
TRBJ2-1 | TRBV5-4 | 15 | . | TRBD2 | TGTGCCAGCAGCTCGCGGGGGGGTGTGTACAATGAGCAGTTCTTC | CASSSRGGVYNEQFF